Listed below are T cell receptor beta chains from one sample, sequenced in a study of blood T cell repertoires in COVID-19. Sequenced by immunoSEQ multiplex PCR; TCRdb stores in-frame clones only, minus some. The repertoire holds 380,000 or so clones, with 87% as singletons. The specimen sequenced was PBMCs or T cells enriched from blood (not recorded which). These receptor sequences come from a man aged 25 to 40 who had recovered from COVID-19. Each CDR3 is given with its conserved first and last residue. A D gene is named only where the DNA matches it firmly. The size entry is marked missing in some rows and otherwise reads once, few, many or a size class.

len,abundance,j_gene,d_gene,v_gene,CDR3aa,CDR3nt
15,.,TRBJ1-5,.,TRBV6-5,CASRLEQGSNQPQHF,TGTGCCAGCAGACTAGAACAGGGTAGCAATCAGCCCCAGCATTTT
15,.,TRBJ1-2,TRBD1,TRBV18,CASSPSNRGIGGYTF,TGTGCCAGCTCACCGTCTAACAGGGGGATCGGCGGCTACACCTTC
16,.,TRBJ2-6,.,TRBV5-4,CASSLAGTGGANVLTF,TGTGCCAGCAGCTTGGCGGGTACGGGGGGGGCCAACGTCCTGACTTTC
16,once,TRBJ2-5,TRBD2,TRBV28,CASSPGLAAYQETQYF,TGTGCCAGCAGCCCGGGACTAGCGGCGTACCAAGAGACCCAGTACTTC
15,.,TRBJ1-2,TRBD1,TRBV4-2,CASSPAGQGNYGYTF,TGTGCCAGCAGCCCGGCGGGACAGGGGAACTATGGCTACACCTTC
15,once,TRBJ1-1,.,TRBV27,CASSFARGGGTEAFF,TGTGCCAGCAGTTTTGCCAGGGGTGGTGGAACTGAAGCTTTCTTT
15,.,TRBJ1-5,.,TRBV10-3,CAISESGGGNQPQHF,TGTGCCATCAGTGAGTCGGGAGGGGGCAATCAGCCCCAGCATTTT
17,.,TRBJ1-5,.,TRBV7-9,CASSPSFDGGSNQPQHF,TGTGCCAGCAGCCCCTCCTTTGATGGGGGGAGCAATCAGCCCCAGCATTTT
14,.,TRBJ2-7,TRBD1,TRBV2,CASRVTGVGYEQYF,TGTGCCAGCAGGGTCACAGGGGTTGGTTACGAGCAGTACTTC
16,once,TRBJ1-2,.,TRBV30,CAWSEGGLGSNYGYTF,TGTGCCTGGAGTGAGGGGGGGCTCGGCAGTAACTATGGCTACACCTTC
16,.,TRBJ2-3,TRBD1,TRBV5-1,CASSLPGQGSTDTQYF,TGCGCCAGCAGCCTGCCGGGACAGGGGAGCACAGATACGCAGTATTTT
15,.,TRBJ1-1,.,TRBV3-1/TRBV3-2,CASSLGGAGGAEAFF,TGTGCCAGCAGCCTCGGGGGGGCCGGGGGCGCTGAAGCTTTCTTT
18,.,TRBJ2-7,TRBD2,TRBV5-1,CASSPGLAGGSNSYEQYF,TGCGCCAGCAGCCCGGGACTAGCGGGGGGCAGCAATTCCTACGAGCAGTACTTC
13,.,TRBJ2-5,.,TRBV7-3,CASSLNFGGTQYF,TGTGCCAGCAGCTTAAACTTCGGGGGGACCCAGTACTTC
12,.,TRBJ1-2,TRBD1,TRBV5-4,CASSRTGDGYTF,TGTGCCAGCAGCCGGACAGGGGATGGCTACACCTTC
15,.,TRBJ1-5,.,TRBV11-2,CASSLDGRNSQPQHF,TGTGCCAGCAGCTTAGATGGTCGTAACAGCCAGCCCCAGCATTTT
17,.,TRBJ1-6,.,TRBV7-8,CASSMRNRVVYNSPLHF,TGTGCCAGCAGCATGAGAAACAGGGTCGTCTATAATTCACCCCTCCACTTT
15,.,TRBJ2-1,.,TRBV6-5,CASAYFASSYNEQFF,TGTGCCAGCGCATACTTTGCTAGCTCCTACAATGAGCAGTTCTTC
15,.,TRBJ2-1,.,TRBV6-4,CASSDVFKLSGEQFF,TGTGCCAGCAGCGACGTATTTAAGTTGTCGGGTGAGCAGTTCTTC
15,.,TRBJ1-5,.,TRBV24-1,CATTRQHYSNQPQHF,TGTGCCACCACCCGACAGCACTATAGCAATCAGCCCCAGCATTTT
15,.,TRBJ1-5,.,TRBV7-8,CASSLEEQPNQPQHF,TGTGCCAGCAGCTTAGAAGAACAGCCGAATCAGCCCCAGCATTTT
15,.,TRBJ2-7,TRBD2,TRBV10-3,CAIAGRGIMGYEQYF,TGTGCCATCGCTGGGAGGGGTATCATGGGTTACGAGCAGTACTTC
15,.,TRBJ1-5,TRBD1,TRBV5-1,CASSAGTALNQPQHF,TGCGCCAGCAGCGCAGGGACAGCCCTTAATCAGCCCCAGCATTTT
14,.,TRBJ1-5,TRBD1,TRBV4-3,CASSDRVGNQPQHF,TGCGCCAGCAGCGACAGGGTGGGGAATCAGCCCCAGCATTTT
15,.,TRBJ1-1,TRBD1,TRBV6-5,CASSHTPGGPTEAFF,TGTGCCAGCAGTCACACCCCAGGGGGGCCAACTGAAGCTTTCTTT
14,.,TRBJ2-1,.,TRBV4-1,CASSQDWGRDFGFF,TGCGCCAGCAGCCAAGATTGGGGAAGGGACTTCGGGTTCTTC
19,.,TRBJ2-7,TRBD1,TRBV27,CASSTQWNSGTGPSYEQYF,TGTGCCAGCAGTACACAATGGAACTCCGGGACAGGGCCCTCCTACGAGCAGTACTTC
12,.,TRBJ2-1,.,TRBV3-1/TRBV3-2,CASSPQSIEQFF,TGTGCCAGCAGCCCGCAGTCAATTGAGCAGTTCTTC
14,.,TRBJ1-4,.,TRBV5-1,CASSLAGTNEKLFF,TGCGCCAGCAGCTTGGCCGGAACTAATGAAAAACTGTTTTTT
17,.,TRBJ1-6,.,TRBV5-4,CASSLAGSPANNSPLHF,TGTGCCAGCAGCCTAGCGGGCTCCCCTGCCAATAATTCACCCCTCCACTTT
13,.,TRBJ1-6,.,TRBV2,CASKKEFNSPLHF,TGTGCCAGCAAAAAGGAGTTTAATTCACCCCTCCACTTT
14,.,TRBJ2-7,.,TRBV6-2/TRBV6-3,CASSGRGLGNEQYF,TGTGCCAGCAGTGGTCGGGGTTTGGGCAACGAGCAGTACTTC
15,few,TRBJ1-6,TRBD1,TRBV5-4,CASSLTDRGNSPLHF,TGTGCCAGCAGCTTAACTGACAGGGGGAATTCACCCCTCCACTTT
15,.,TRBJ1-5,.,TRBV27,CASSIRTPSNQPQHF,TGTGCCAGCAGCATACGGACACCCAGCAATCAGCCCCAGCATTTT
15,.,TRBJ2-2,.,TRBV7-2,CASSLQGMGTGELFF,TGTGCCAGCAGCCTACAGGGAATGGGGACCGGGGAGCTGTTTTTT
14,.,TRBJ1-1,.,TRBV7-2,CASSLALGAGEAFF,TGTGCCAGCAGCTTAGCCCTGGGGGCAGGTGAAGCTTTCTTT
15,.,TRBJ2-7,.,TRBV5-6,CASSLYSGNQIEQYF,TGTGCCAGCAGCTTGTATAGCGGTAATCAGATCGAGCAGTACTTC
15,.,TRBJ1-5,TRBD1,TRBV18,CASSSGQGSGQPQHF,TGTGCCAGCTCATCGGGACAGGGGTCGGGTCAGCCCCAGCATTTT
16,.,TRBJ2-3,.,TRBV9,CASSAYNRVGTDTQYF,TGTGCCAGCAGCGCCTATAACAGGGTAGGCACAGATACGCAGTATTTT